These 13 T cell receptor beta chains share one sample of origin, sequenced in a study of chemoradiotherapy in HPV16-positive cancers. TCRdb's table, derived via immunoSEQ multiplex PCR, lists solely in-frame clones and lacks some. The table has about 2,000 clones, approximately 90% seen once; the top ten hold about 2.9%. Specimen: tumor tissue, collected from a patient who underwent chemoradiotherapy. The receptors come from a human donor with HPV-associated anogenital cancer.

V and J are TRBV7-9 and TRBJ2-7; D ambiguous. Germline V CDR1 and CDR2: SEHNR, FQNEAQ (reference sequence). The CDR3 has 14 amino acids. V lost 4 bases to trimming and J lost 0 bases, with 10 bases between them. This chain's CDR3 is CASSSYTSSYEQYF. Here the CDR3 DNA reads TGTGCCAGCAGCTCGTACACGAGCTCCTACGAGCAGTACTTC.

The rearrangement uses TRBV19 and TRBJ2-5; D perhaps matches TRBD2 (5 bases). This CDR3 has 14 residues. CDR1 and CDR2 (germline): LNHDA, SQIVND (reference sequence). Trimming left V 11 bases short and J 5 bases short, with 21 bases between. This CDR3 is CAGLGEEGCETQYF. The CDR3 bases are TGTGCCGGGCTGGGAGAGGAAGGTTGTGAGACCCAGTACTTC.

This chain joins TRBV4-1 and TRBJ2-4; TRBD1 agrees at 8 bases. Germline lookup yields CDR1 MGHRA and CDR2 YSYEKL. The CDR3 runs to 16 residues. J gave up 8 bases and V 4 bases, and 13 bases lay outside the gene matches. CDR3: CASSPDRTGNTDIQYF. CDR3 nucleotide sequence: TGCGCCAGCAGCCCTGACCGGACAGGGAACACGGACATTCAGTACTTC.

V gene TRBV4-2 combines with J gene TRBJ2-1, with 7 bases fitting TRBD2. Germline V gene data show CDR1 as LGHNA and CDR2 as YNFKEQ. Trimming at V came to 3 bases and at J to 4 bases, leaving 6 bases not matched to a gene. This CDR3 is 15 amino acids long. The CDR3 protein is CASSQTSSGYNEQFF. The DNA of the CDR3 is TGTGCCAGCAGCCAGACTAGCAGCGGGTACAATGAGCAGTTCTTC.

Only a few counts were recorded for this clone. This chain joins TRBV11-3 and TRBJ2-5; 9 nucleotides align to TRBD1. Germline V lookup: CDR1 SGHNT, CDR2 YENEEA. After removal of 5 bases from V and 1 base from J, the junction contained 5 bases not matched to a gene. This CDR3 contains 15 residues. CDR3 residues: CASSPRTGAQETQYF. The CDR3 region has the DNA TGTGCCAGCAGCCCACGGACAGGGGCCCAAGAGACCCAGTACTTC. Drawing the rest from reference TRBV11-3 and TRBJ2-5, the complete variable domain is EAGVVQSPRYKIIEKKQPVAFWCNPISGHNTLYWYLQNLGQGPELLIRYENEEAVDDSQLPKDRFSAERLKGVDSTLKIQPAELGDSAVYLCASSPRTGAQETQYFGPGTRLLVL.

The chain joins TRBV14 to TRBJ2-7; TRBD2 matches 10 bases. CDR1 and CDR2 from the germline V gene are SGHDN and FVKESK. V lost 4 bases, J lost 3 bases, and 6 bases stayed unmatched. This CDR3 region has 15 residues. CDR3 sequence reads: CASSLIAGGFYEQYF. The CDR3, as DNA: TGTGCCAGCAGCCTTATAGCGGGAGGTTTCTACGAGCAGTACTTC.

The chain carries TRBV27 and TRBJ1-1; possible D gene TRBD1, 5 bases. V lost 0 bases and J lost 5, with 28 bases in between. The CDR3 has 20 amino acids. Germline V gene sequence: CDR1 MNHEY, CDR2 SMNVEV (reference sequence). CDR3 nucleotide sequence: TGTGCCAGCAGTTTATCAGCCAGGGTTAACAAAGGGATTTCTAGTACTGAAGCTTTCTTT. It codes for CASSLSARVNKGISSTEAFF.

CDR3 loop: CASSQGTKTEAFF. The CDR3 coding sequence is TGCGCCAGCAGCCAGGGGACAAAAACTGAAGCTTTCTTT. The V gene is TRBV5-1, the J gene TRBJ1-1; maybe TRBD1 (6 bases). The CDR3 covers 13 residues. Germline V gives CDR1 SGHRS, CDR2 YFSETQ. Between the trimmed V and J ends, which lost 4 bases and 5 bases, there was a span of 12 bases.

The rearrangement uses TRBV30 and TRBJ1-5, with no clear D. V dropped 0 bases and J dropped 3 bases, with 12 bases sitting between them. Germline CDR1 and CDR2: GTSNPN and SVGIG (reference sequence). The CDR3 is 15 residues long. CDR3: CAWSVGVQPNQPQHF. The CDR3 coding sequence is TGTGCCTGGAGTGTCGGAGTGCAGCCCAATCAGCCCCAGCATTTT.

CDR3 coding DNA: TGTGCCAGCACCCTAGTTGGGGGAAGTGATGAAGCTTTCTTT. This codes for CASTLVGGSDEAFF. The chain combines TRBV27 with TRBJ1-1; D is possibly TRBD1 (5 bases). Germline V gene lookup returns CDR1 MNHEY and CDR2 SMNVEV (reference sequence). The CDR3 totals 14 residues. Deletions cut 7 bases from V and 7 bases from J, with 19 bases between.

V usage is TRBV30 and J usage is TRBJ1-5; D uncertain. V was trimmed by 2 bases and J by 3 bases, leaving 8 bases between them. CDR3 length: 13 residues. Germline V gene lookup returns CDR1 GTSNPN and CDR2 SVGIG (reference sequence). The CDR3 region has the DNA TGTGCCTGGAGTTCCGCATACAATCAGCCCCAGCATTTT. This sequence encodes CAWSSAYNQPQHF.

The gene calls are TRBV5-8 and TRBJ2-1; 10 bases match TRBD2. The CDR3 length is 16 residues. Germline CDR1 is SGHTS and CDR2 is YDEGEE. Germline trimming cut 3 bases from V and 10 bases from J; bases unmatched to any gene: 13. CDR3 in DNA: TGTGCCAGCAGCTGGGAGGGTAGCGGGAGGTCAGCCGAGCAGTTCTTC. It specifies CASSWEGSGRSAEQFF.

The chain is built from TRBV27 and TRBJ2-1; 14 bases fit TRBD2. Germline CDR1 and CDR2: MNHEY and SMNVEV (reference sequence). V trimming: 4 bases; J trimming: 7 bases; junction bases outside the gene matches: 3. This CDR3 has 15 residues. This chain's CDR3 is CASSSRLAGGNEQFF. The CDR3, as DNA: TGTGCCAGCAGTTCTCGACTAGCGGGAGGGAATGAGCAGTTCTTC.